This T cell receptor (beta chain) was identified in a study of tissue T cells after allogeneic stem cell transplantation. Points from the study as a whole: Only a limited share of tissue TCRs appeared in blood or spleen. Anatomically similar tissues had similar TCR repertoires within each patient. Motif-based clustering found tissue-specific repertoire signatures shared across patients, though few clones were shared.

Assay: immunoSEQ multiplex PCR; the TCRdb copy retains only in-frame clones and omits some. This table has some 10,000 clones, more than 30% appearing once. Time point denoted: mouse harvest day 7 after allogeneic transplant. Each mouse received 10^7 T-cell-depleted marrow cells plus 10^6 splenic CD5+ T cells by tail vein. Mice had MHC-mismatched B6 into BALB/c GVHD, sampled day 7 or 14. In the case of this clone: The antigen is undetermined. Genes and germline come from the mouse.

The sequencing input was skin. The sequence was collected from a female BALB/c mouse given C57BL/6 T cells with graft-versus-host disease after an allogeneic hematopoietic cell transplant.

Here the CDR3 reads CSSSQSGLGGAETLYF. CDR3 DNA (partial): TGCTCCAGCAGTCAATCAGGTCTGGGGGGTGCAGAAACGCTGTAT. The chain uses TRBV23 and TRBJ2-3; TRBD2, as called in the table, went unchecked against the DNA. The read ends 1 residue shy of where the CDR3 ends; the end is completed using the germline J gene. The CDR3 length is 16 residues. Germline V gene lookup returns CDR1 KGHTA and CDR2 FQNQQP.